Listed here is a single T cell receptor (beta chain). Its antigen is undetermined. This CDR3 has 18 residues. V gave up 8 bases and J gave up 0 bases, with 25 bases separating them. Germline assignment: CDR1 MNHEY and CDR2 SMNVEV (reference sequence). This entry comes from a study of T cell responses to AZD1222 COVID-19 vaccine. Whole-study findings and limits: Spike-specific TCR breadth rose after two AZD1222 doses, and depth rose as well. Spike regions recognized by vaccine-associated CD4 TCRs spanned the protein, led by 160-218 and 743-854. Variant regions that are unmutated are reportedly the target of nearly half of spike-specific TCRs. Just six people given AZD1222 tested seropositive at baseline.

Repertoires were generated with immunoSEQ multiplex PCR, while TCRdb's copy carries only in-frame clones and drops some. This sample has 120,000 to 150,000 clones, with about 87% found just once. V usage is TRBV27 and J usage is TRBJ1-2, with a possible D match to TRBD1 (6 bases). Sequencing used peripheral blood, obtained on day 0 of AZD1222 vaccination. This receptor was obtained from an adult in good health. As DNA, the CDR3 is TGTGCCAGCGCAAGTTTGGGGGTACAGGGAACTCCTAACTATGGCTACACCTTC. Encoded protein: CASASLGVQGTPNYGYTF.